These 18 T cell receptor beta chains originate from one sample sequenced in a study of cytomegalovirus exposure and HLA in healthy donors. The PCR ran on 60 Vbeta and 13 Jbeta primers. Data came from immunoSEQ multiplex PCR; TCRdb stores just in-frame clones and leaves some out. The sample gives 90,000 to 130,000 clones, approximately 70% of which show up once; roughly 9% is in the top ten. Sequenced sample: PBMCs. Receptor source: a man aged 30 to 39 in good health and CMV-seropositive.

The rearrangement links TRBV4-2 to TRBJ2-1; TRBD1 matches 8 bases. The CDR3 has 16 residues. Germline CDR1 is LGHNA and CDR2 is YNFKEQ. The trim removed 0 bases at V and 5 bases at J, leaving 6 bases unmatched. CDR3 in amino acids: CASSQDPGQVHNEQFF. CDR3 nucleotides: TGTGCCAGCAGCCAAGATCCGGGACAGGTTCACAATGAGCAGTTCTTC.

The chain combines TRBV25-1 with TRBJ1-4; no clear D. The CDR3 is 14 residues long. The V and J ends lost 3 bases and 7 bases respectively, with 12 bases between them. Germline assignment: CDR1 MGHDK and CDR2 SYGVNS. This CDR3 reads CASSDPGWSEKLFF. In DNA, the CDR3 is TGTGCCAGCAGTGACCCCGGGTGGAGTGAAAAACTGTTTTTT.

The chain has TRBV29-1 and TRBJ2-1, with D maybe TRBD2 (5 bases). This CDR3 comprises 12 residues. The V end was cut by 7 bases, the J end by 8 bases, with 15 bases between. Per the germline V gene, CDR1 is SQVTM and CDR2 is ANQGSEA. The CDR3 loop is CSGEKGVDEQFF. The CDR3 DNA sequence: TGCAGCGGGGAGAAGGGCGTAGATGAGCAGTTCTTC.

The chain employs TRBV9 and TRBJ2-3; D possibly corresponds to TRBD2 (5 bases). This CDR3 comprises 15 residues. Per germline, CDR1 SGDLS and CDR2 YYNGEE. The V gene lost 0 bases and the J gene lost 2 bases, with 10 bases spanning the gap. The CDR3 coding sequence is TGTGCCAGCAGCGTAGCTGTCGACTACACAGATACGCAGTATTTT. Its protein is CASSVAVDYTDTQYF.

This chain uses TRBV11-1 with TRBJ1-4, with TRBD1 as a possible D gene (5 bases). This CDR3 has 14 residues. Trimming stripped 7 bases from V and 2 bases from J, with 11 bases between. Germline CDR1 is SGHAT and CDR2 is FQDESV (reference sequence). The CDR3 loop is CASTLRQTNEKLFF. CDR3 bases: TGTGCCAGCACCCTCCGACAGACTAATGAAAAACTGTTTTTT.

This clone has only a few counts. V gene TRBV4-3 combines with J gene TRBJ1-1; 7 nucleotides align to TRBD1. The CDR3 is made up of 15 amino acids. Trimming removed 2 bases from V and 1 base from J; junction bases left unmatched: 4. CDR1 and CDR2 from the germline V gene are LGHNA and YSLEER. CDR3 sequence reads: CASSQWTGENTEAFF. CDR3 nucleotides: TGCGCCAGCAGCCAATGGACAGGTGAGAACACTGAAGCTTTCTTT.

On this clone itself: One end of the junction fails to match germline, which may point to a read error. The chain is built from TRBV7-7 and TRBJ2-7; the match to TRBD1 covers 11 bases. The CDR3 consists of 14 residues. Per the germline V gene, CDR1 is SSHAT and CDR2 is FNYEAQ (reference sequence). CDR3 loop: CASSPGTGGQEQYF. The CDR3 bases are TGTGCTAGCAGCCCAGGGACAGGGGGTCAAGAGCAGTACTTC. The full variable domain, rest sourced from reference TRBV7-7 and TRBJ2-7, is GAGVSQSPRYKVTKRGQDVTLRCDPISSHATLYWYQQALGQGPEFLTYFNYEAQPDKSGLPSDRFSAERPEGSISTLTIQRTEQRDSAMYRCASSPGTGGQEQYFGPGTRLTVT.

This clone appeared once. The gene calls are TRBV6-1 and TRBJ1-2; 7 bases fit TRBD1. Trimming removed 4 bases from V and 3 bases from J; junction bases left unmatched: 8. Per germline, CDR1 MNHNS and CDR2 SASEGT. The CDR3 is 15 residues long. CDR3 in amino acids: CASSGHRGADYGYTF. CDR3 in DNA: TGTGCCAGCAGTGGACACAGGGGTGCTGACTATGGCTACACCTTC.

The rearrangement uses TRBV7-6 and TRBJ2-5, with 7 bases fitting TRBD2. Germline V gene lookup returns CDR1 SGHVS and CDR2 FNYEAQ. V shed 6 bases and J 1 base; nucleotides not matched to a gene: 8. The CDR3 totals 15 residues. CDR3 protein: CASRGHLAAQETQYF. CDR3 DNA sequence: TGTGCCAGCAGGGGGCATCTAGCGGCCCAAGAGACCCAGTACTTC.

The table lists this clone with a few counts. CDR3: CASSYDGGPREAFF. The CDR3 bases are TGTGCCAGCAGTTACGATGGAGGCCCAAGAGAAGCTTTCTTT. The chain employs TRBV6-5 and TRBJ1-1; D remains ambiguous. The V and J ends lost 2 bases and 8 bases respectively, with 15 bases between them. This CDR3 contains 14 residues. From germline, CDR1 is MNHEY and CDR2 SVGAGI.

The genes are TRBV7-2 and TRBJ2-1; the D is unclear. This CDR3 region has 13 residues. Between the trimmed V and J ends, which lost 4 bases and 6 bases, there was a span of 10 bases. Germline V CDR1 and CDR2: SGHTA, FQGNSA. The CDR3 DNA follows: TGTGCCAGCAGCTCCCGCCTAGGCAATGAGCAGTTCTTC. It codes for CASSSRLGNEQFF.

This clone was observed a few times. The chain combines TRBV15 with TRBJ1-4; unclear D gene. This CDR3 has 13 amino acids. CDR1 is LNHNV and CDR2 is YYDKDF in the germline V gene (reference sequence). The V and J ends lost 0 bases and 6 bases respectively, with 5 bases between them. CDR3 coding DNA: TGTGCCACCAGCAGAGATCGTGATGAAAAACTGTTTTTT. It yields the protein CATSRDRDEKLFF.

The CDR3 DNA reads as TGTGCCAGCGGCCGCCAAAACAGGGGGCGCCGGACCGGGGAGCTGTTTTTT. This sequence encodes CASGRQNRGRRTGELFF. The chain uses TRBV7-2 and TRBJ2-2; TRBD1 agrees at 9 bases. Germline V gives CDR1 SGHTA, CDR2 FQGNSA. The CDR3 extends over 17 amino acids. V dropped 8 bases and J dropped 5; count of bases not matched to a gene: 15.

In its sample, this clone was seen a few times. V usage is TRBV5-1 and J usage is TRBJ1-1; 8 bases are a match to TRBD1. The CDR3 consists of 16 residues. The ends lost 5 bases at V and 3 bases at J; junction bases unmatched: 12. The germline V gene has CDR1 SGHRS and CDR2 YFSETQ. Here the CDR3 DNA reads TGCGCCAGCAGTGCTCAGGGGGCGCATATGGACACTGAAGCTTTCTTT. Protein product: CASSAQGAHMDTEAFF.

This chain connects TRBV10-3 to TRBJ2-1; TRBD2 matches 9 bases. V lost 7 bases, J lost 3 bases, and 16 bases stayed unmatched. This CDR3 comprises 18 residues. Germline V lookup: CDR1 ENHRY, CDR2 SYGVKD. CDR3 in DNA: TGTGCCATCACCCTAGATGGGACTAGCTTCCTTGGCTACAATGAGCAGTTCTTC. Translation: CAITLDGTSFLGYNEQFF.

The CDR3 here is CSADRSPSGSYNEQFF. The CDR3 bases are TGCAGCGCAGACAGGTCCCCTAGCGGATCCTACAATGAGCAGTTCTTC. This chain joins TRBV29-1 and TRBJ2-1; a possible D gene is TRBD2 (7 bases). Germline V gene sequence: CDR1 SQVTM, CDR2 ANQGSEA. V gave up 7 bases and J gave up 1 base, with 20 bases separating them. The CDR3 runs 16 residues.

This clone was counted a single time. The chain combines TRBV6-1 with TRBJ2-5, with TRBD1 identical over 10 bases. The V gene's germline CDR1 is MNHNS and CDR2 SASEGT. The CDR3 has 13 residues. J lost 4 bases, V lost 6 bases, and 2 bases had no gene match. CDR3: CASRGQGLETQYF. For the CDR3, the DNA is TGTGCCAGCAGGGGACAGGGGCTAGAGACCCAGTACTTC.

This clone was seen just once. The chain combines TRBV5-5 with TRBJ1-5; D remains unclear. Germline V lookup: CDR1 SGHKS, CDR2 YYEKEE (reference sequence). Trimming took off 0 bases at V and 8 bases at J, with 12 bases between the two ends. The CDR3 runs 14 residues. The CDR3 loop is CASSLEGDAEPQHF. The CDR3 region has the DNA TGTGCCAGCAGCTTGGAAGGAGATGCGGAGCCCCAGCATTTT. Supplemented by reference TRBV5-5 and TRBJ1-5, the full variable domain reads DAGVTQSPTHLIKTRGQQVTLRCSPISGHKSVSWYQQVLGQGPQFIFQYYEKEERGRGNFPDRFSARQFPNYSSELNVNALLLGDSALYLCASSLEGDAEPQHFGDGTRLSIL.